The T cell receptor (beta chain) under discussion was sequenced for a study of T-cell reconstitution after alpha-beta-depleted transplantation in children. Unique molecular identifiers were used to barcode this TCRbeta library. TCRdb fed the PCR reads into MiXCR, producing one record per CDR3 protein. Of about 610,000 distinct CDR3 sequences listed, over 9.5% are singletons. Germline V gene lookup returns CDR1 MDHEN and CDR2 SYDVKM. V was pared by 7 bases and J by 3 bases, with 13 bases between. This CDR3 is 14 amino acids long. This clonotype was detected ten times or more. The receptor was derived from a human donor who donated a stem cell graft to a child with acute myeloid leukemia. This material consisted of PBMCs from the stem cell graft donor, taken from the stem cell graft. The chain has TRBV28 and TRBJ2-1; no reliable D call. The CDR3 coding sequence is TGTGCCAGCACTCCCGGTGGGGTCTACAATGAGCAGTTCTTC. Protein sequence: CASTPGGVYNEQFF. The variable domain in full, completed from reference TRBV28 and TRBJ2-1, reads DVKVTQSSRYLVKRTGEKVFLECVQDMDHENMFWYRQDPGLGLRLIYFSYDVKMKEKGDIPEGYSVSREKKERFSLILESASTNQTSMYLCASTPGGVYNEQFFGPGTRLTVL.